This T cell receptor (beta chain) was found in a study of blood T cell repertoires in COVID-19. Assay: immunoSEQ multiplex PCR; the TCRdb copy retains only in-frame clones and omits some. Among a few hundred thousand clones listed, around 89% were seen once. The CDR3 has 15 amino acids. Looked up from germline, CDR1 is SGHTA and CDR2 is FQGTGA. V lost 0 bases, J lost 1 base, and 9 bases lay in between. This TCR was recovered from a woman aged 60-75 years in a cohort exposed to, infected with or recovered from COVID-19 (not recorded which). The specimen sequenced was PBMCs or T cells enriched from blood (not recorded which). V gene TRBV7-3 combines with J gene TRBJ1-1; possible D gene TRBD1, 5 bases. Here the CDR3 DNA reads TGTGCCAGCAGCTTAACGGGGGGGAAGAACACTGAAGCTTTCTTT. The encoded protein is CASSLTGGKNTEAFF.